Below are 13 T cell receptor beta chains sequenced from a single sample in a study of blood T cell repertoires in COVID-19. The method was immunoSEQ multiplex PCR; TCRdb's version includes in-frame clones alone and lacks a portion of them. The sample consists of over 95,000 clones, roughly 81% of them appearing once. The sequenced sample consisted of peripheral blood. Source of these receptors: a human donor in a cohort sampled during active COVID-19.

The chain uses TRBV4-3 and TRBJ1-2, with 8 nucleotides matching TRBD1. Germline V gives CDR1 LGHNA, CDR2 YSLEER. V lost 0 bases and J lost 6; bases outside the gene matches: 3. This CDR3 is 14 amino acids long. Here the CDR3 reads CASSQDRTGHGYTF. In DNA, the CDR3 is TGCGCCAGCAGCCAAGATCGGACAGGGCATGGCTACACCTTC.

The V gene is TRBV28, the J gene TRBJ2-7, with D unresolved. The CDR3 is 15 amino acids. Germline lookup yields CDR1 MDHEN and CDR2 SYDVKM. Deletions cut 5 bases from V and 5 bases from J, with 19 bases between. This chain's CDR3 is CASSLRSWAMDEQYF. CDR3 sequence (DNA): TGTGCCAGCAGTCTCCGATCATGGGCGATGGACGAGCAGTACTTC.

The rearrangement uses TRBV7-2 and TRBJ1-3; the D is unclear. Trimming took off 1 base at V and 2 bases at J, with 9 bases between the two ends. CDR1 is SGHTA and CDR2 is FQGNSA in the germline V gene. This CDR3 contains 15 residues. DNA of the CDR3: TGTGCCAGCAGCTTAGTGTCCGGGGCTGGAAACACCATATATTTT. Translated: CASSLVSGAGNTIYF. Full variable domain (outside the CDR3, taken from reference TRBV7-2 and TRBJ1-3): GAGVSQSPSNKVTEKGKDVELRCDPISGHTALYWYRQSLGQGLEFLIYFQGNSAPDKSGLPSDRFSAERTGGSVSTLTIQRTQQEDSAVYLCASSLVSGAGNTIYFGEGSWLTVV.

The chain combines TRBV7-6 with TRBJ2-7, with TRBD2 as a possible D gene (6 bases). V was shortened by 2 bases and J by 4 bases, with 15 bases between the two germline ends. In germline, CDR1 is SGHVS, CDR2 FNYEAQ. The CDR3 consists of 15 residues. The CDR3 sequence: CASSLTLLAGYEQYF. CDR3 in DNA: TGTGCCAGCAGCTTAACGCTACTAGCAGGGTACGAGCAGTACTTC.

This clone was detected only once. The chain recombines TRBV14 with TRBJ2-2; 7 bases line up with TRBD2. V was pared by 4 bases and J by 4 bases, with 9 bases of the junction left unmatched. The CDR3 contains 16 residues. The germline V gene encodes CDR1 SGHDN and CDR2 FVKESK. The CDR3 loop reads CASSRLTSRSTGELFF. In nucleotides, the CDR3 is TGTGCCAGCAGCCGATTGACTAGCAGGAGCACCGGGGAGCTGTTTTTT.

The rearrangement joins TRBV7-3 to TRBJ2-7, with TRBD2 identical over 8 bases. The CDR3 sequence is 15 residues long. From germline, CDR1 is SGHTA and CDR2 FQGTGA. The J segment lost 0 bases and the V segment lost 5 bases, leaving 6 bases of the junction unmatched. The CDR3 DNA sequence: TGTGCCAGCAGCGACCCCGGGACTAGCTCCTACGAGCAGTACTTC. Its protein is CASSDPGTSSYEQYF. The complete variable domain, with remaining parts taken from reference TRBV7-3 and TRBJ2-7, reads GAGVSQTPSNKVTEKGKYVELRCDPISGHTALYWYRQSLGQGPEFLIYFQGTGAADDSGLPNDRFFAVRPEGSVSTLKIQRTERGDSAVYLCASSDPGTSSYEQYFGPGTRLTVT.

The V and J genes are TRBV5-1 and TRBJ1-1, with D perhaps matching TRBD1 (6 bases). This CDR3 contains 16 residues. The V gene's germline CDR1 is SGHRS and CDR2 YFSETQ. V lost 5 bases to trimming and J lost 1 base, with 18 bases between them. The CDR3 DNA sequence: TGCGCCAGCAGTGAAGGGGGTGGCTTTCCGAACACTGAAGCTTTCTTT. Protein product: CASSEGGGFPNTEAFF.

The chain employs TRBV5-1 and TRBJ2-7, with D maybe TRBD1 (6 bases). The germline V and J ends were trimmed by 3 bases and 7 bases, with 14 bases remaining between them. The CDR3 has 13 residues. Germline V gene sequence: CDR1 SGHRS, CDR2 YFSETQ. CDR3 amino acids: CASSSLQGWEQYF. In DNA form, the CDR3 reads TGCGCCAGCAGCTCATTACAGGGTTGGGAGCAGTACTTC.

This clone was observed a handful of times. The CDR3 DNA reads TGTGCCAGCCAGTTGACAGGGATAGGGAACATTCAGTACTTC. Translated: CASQLTGIGNIQYF. The chain is built from TRBV7-9 and TRBJ2-4; 7 bases fit TRBD1. Germline lookup yields CDR1 SEHNR and CDR2 FQNEAQ (reference sequence). Unmatched junction bases numbered 11, after V lost 8 bases and J lost 7 bases. The CDR3 has 14 residues.

The chain couples TRBV27 to TRBJ1-5; 8 bases are shared with TRBD1. CDR1 MNHEY and CDR2 SMNVEV come from the germline V gene (reference sequence). Trimming removed 5 bases from V and 0 bases from J; junction bases left unmatched: 9. This CDR3 contains 17 residues. CDR3 loop: CASSPRGLVSSNQPQHF. CDR3 in DNA: TGTGCCAGCAGTCCCAGGGGGCTTGTAAGTAGCAATCAGCCCCAGCATTTT.

The chain is built from TRBV5-1 and TRBJ1-4; 8 bases fit TRBD1. After removal of 0 bases from V and 5 bases from J, the junction contained 0 bases not matched to a gene. There are 14 residues in the CDR3. Germline CDR1 reads SGHRS; CDR2 reads YFSETQ. CDR3: CASSLGTGNEKLFF. In DNA form, the CDR3 reads TGCGCCAGCAGCTTGGGGACAGGGAATGAAAAACTGTTTTTT.

This clone has just one count. The V gene is TRBV5-4, the J gene TRBJ2-5; 8 bases agree with TRBD1. The CDR3 length is 14 residues. After removal of 4 bases from V and 3 bases from J, the junction contained 5 bases not matched to a gene. CDR1 is SGHNT and CDR2 is YYREEE in the germline V gene (reference sequence). The CDR3 DNA is TGTGCCAGCAGCCTACAGACAGGGGAAGAGACCCAGTACTTC. Translation: CASSLQTGEETQYF.

This clone was found once. The chain is built from TRBV6-2 or TRBV6-3 and TRBJ2-7; 14 nucleotides match TRBD2. Germline CDR1 and CDR2: MNHEY and SVGEGT. The CDR3 contains 15 residues. V lost 5 bases and J lost 6; bases outside the gene matches: 6. CDR3 region: CASSRLAGGRREQYF. The CDR3 coding sequence is TGTGCCAGCAGTAGACTAGCGGGGGGGCGTCGCGAGCAGTACTTC.